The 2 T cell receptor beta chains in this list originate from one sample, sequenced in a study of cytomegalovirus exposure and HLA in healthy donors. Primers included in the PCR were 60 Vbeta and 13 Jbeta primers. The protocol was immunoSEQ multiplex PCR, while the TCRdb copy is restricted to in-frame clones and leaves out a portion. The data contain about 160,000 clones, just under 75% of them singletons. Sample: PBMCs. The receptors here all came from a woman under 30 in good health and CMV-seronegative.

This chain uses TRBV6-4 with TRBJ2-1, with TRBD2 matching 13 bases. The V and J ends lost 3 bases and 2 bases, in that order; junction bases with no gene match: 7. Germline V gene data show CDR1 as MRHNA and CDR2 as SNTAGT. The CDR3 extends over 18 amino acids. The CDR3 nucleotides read TGTGCCAGCAGTGAGACTAGCGGGGGGCGTCGAGCCTACAATGAGCAGTTCTTC. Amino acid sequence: CASSETSGGRRAYNEQFF.

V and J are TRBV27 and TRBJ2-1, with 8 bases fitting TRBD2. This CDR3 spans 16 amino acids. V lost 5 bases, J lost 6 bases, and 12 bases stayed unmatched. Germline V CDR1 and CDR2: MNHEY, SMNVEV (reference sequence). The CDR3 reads CASSPSSSGYINEQFF. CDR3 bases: TGTGCCAGCAGTCCGAGTTCTAGCGGGTATATCAATGAGCAGTTCTTC.